The clone carrying this TCR beta chain was seen only a few times. The CDR3 runs 15 residues. Germline V gene lookup returns CDR1 MGHRA and CDR2 YSYEKL. Trimming removed 4 bases from V and 9 bases from J, with 16 bases in between. Sequencing used immunoSEQ multiplex PCR; TCRdb keeps in-frame clones, though not all of them. The sample yields 20,000 or so clones, around 86% seen once. The sample belongs to a study of radiotherapy plus CTLA-4 blockade in lung cancer. The chain employs TRBV4-1 and TRBJ1-6; TRBD1 might be the D (6 bases). Material: peripheral blood, obtained from a patient treated with radiotherapy plus ipilimumab. The TCR sequence derives from a human donor with non-small cell lung cancer whose response to radiotherapy plus ipilimumab could not be evaluated. This CDR3 is CASSPRGGIVSPLHF. The CDR3 region has the DNA TGCGCCAGCAGCCCCCGAGGGGGTATAGTTTCACCCCTCCACTTT.